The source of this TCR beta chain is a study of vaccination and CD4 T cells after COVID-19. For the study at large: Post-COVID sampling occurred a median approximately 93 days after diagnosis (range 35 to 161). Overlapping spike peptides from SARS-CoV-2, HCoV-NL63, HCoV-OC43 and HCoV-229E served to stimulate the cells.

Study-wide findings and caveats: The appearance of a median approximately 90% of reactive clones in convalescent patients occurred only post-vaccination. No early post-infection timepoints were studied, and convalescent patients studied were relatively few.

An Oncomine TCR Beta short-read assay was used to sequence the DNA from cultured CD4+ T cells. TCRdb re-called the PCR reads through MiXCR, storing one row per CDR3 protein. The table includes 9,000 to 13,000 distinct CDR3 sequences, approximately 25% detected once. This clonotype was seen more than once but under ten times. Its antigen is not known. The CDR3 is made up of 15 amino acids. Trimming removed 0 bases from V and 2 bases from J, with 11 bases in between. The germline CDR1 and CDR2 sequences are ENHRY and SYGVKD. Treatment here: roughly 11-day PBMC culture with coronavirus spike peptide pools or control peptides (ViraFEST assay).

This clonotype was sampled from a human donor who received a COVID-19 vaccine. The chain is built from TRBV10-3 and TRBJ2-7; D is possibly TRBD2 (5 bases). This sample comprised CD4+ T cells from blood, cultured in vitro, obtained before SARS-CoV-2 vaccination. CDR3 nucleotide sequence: TGTGCCATCAGTGAGTCGATGAGGGAAGCCTACGAGCAGTACTTC. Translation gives CAISESMREAYEQYF.